The rows below give T cell receptor beta chains drawn from one sample of a study of CD8+ T cells in alopecia areata. Sequencing was performed with immunoSEQ multiplex PCR; in TCRdb, only in-frame clones are kept and a portion is missing. Of fewer than 250,000 clones listed, around two fifths are singletons. The specimen was CD4+ T cells sorted from blood, collected at approximately week 37, from a patient treated with tofacitinib. The receptor source for this set is a human donor with alopecia areata. Each CDR3 is given with its conserved first and last residue. The D gene is left open where the match is weak. Some rows mark clone size as missing; the rest say once, few, many or name a class of expanded clone.

D gene	clone size	V gene	J gene	CDR3 protein	CDR3 DNA
-	-	TRBV4-1	TRBJ2-3	CASSQGEFGTDTQYF	TGCGCCAGCAGCCAGGGGGAGTTTGGCACAGATACGCAGTATTTT
TRBD1	once	TRBV30	TRBJ1-5	CAWATGESQPQHF	TGTGCCTGGGCAACAGGGGAGTCTCAGCCCCAGCATTTT
-	-	TRBV30	TRBJ2-3	CAWKGFRDTQYF	TGTGCCTGGAAGGGGTTTAGGGATACGCAGTATTTT
-	few	TRBV28	TRBJ2-7	CASSLRGEQYF	TGTGCCAGCAGTTTACGGGGCGAGCAGTACTTC
-	few	TRBV30	TRBJ2-7	CACNPGTTYEQYF	TGTGCCTGTAACCCGGGGACAACCTACGAGCAGTACTTC
TRBD1	-	TRBV20-1	TRBJ1-2	CSAGGEDGYTF	TGCAGTGCAGGGGGCGAGGATGGCTACACCTTC
-	-	TRBV11-2	TRBJ2-2	CASSLDRFIGELFF	TGTGCCAGCAGCTTAGATCGGTTCATAGGGGAGCTGTTTTTT
-	-	TRBV7-2	TRBJ1-3	CASSLKQGWNTIYF	TGTGCCAGCAGCTTAAAACAGGGTTGGAACACCATATATTTT
-	-	TRBV11-2	TRBJ2-1	CASSSLRSYNEQFF	TGTGCCAGCAGCTCTCTCAGGAGCTACAATGAGCAGTTCTTC
TRBD2	-	TRBV6-5	TRBJ2-3	CASGQLAGTDTQYF	TGTGCCAGCGGACAACTAGCGGGCACAGATACGCAGTATTTT
TRBD1	-	TRBV5-1	TRBJ2-7	CASSTTGGTYEQYF	TGCGCCAGCAGCACGACAGGGGGGACCTACGAGCAGTACTTC
-	-	TRBV5-1	TRBJ2-7	CASSLNPGGEEYF	TGCGCCAGCAGCTTGAACCCAGGTGGGGAAGAGTACTTC
-	-	TRBV7-9	TRBJ2-7	CASSLALSNYEQYF	TGTGCCAGCAGCTTAGCGCTGAGCAACTACGAGCAGTACTTC
-	-	TRBV6-5	TRBJ2-1	CASTFYNEQFF	TGTGCCAGCACCTTTTACAATGAGCAGTTCTTC
-	few	TRBV6-1	TRBJ2-3	CASSAGTSIVTQYF	TGTGCCAGCAGTGCCGGGACTTCCATCGTGACGCAGTATTTT
-	-	TRBV4-3	TRBJ2-5	CASSQVLGMETQYF	TGCGCCAGCAGCCAAGTCCTGGGAATGGAGACCCAGTACTTC
-	few	TRBV7-2	TRBJ2-1	CASSLTIPVGEQFF	TGTGCCAGCAGCTTAACGATCCCGGTCGGAGAGCAGTTCTTC
TRBD1	few	TRBV7-9	TRBJ2-5	CASSLDPPGQGGWTQYF	TGTGCCAGCAGCTTAGACCCACCGGGACAGGGGGGATGGACCCAGTACTTC
-	many	TRBV2	TRBJ2-1	CASFPEVAANNYNEQFF	TGTGCCAGCTTTCCGGAGGTTGCGGCCAATAATTACAATGAGCAGTTCTTC
-	-	TRBV5-5	TRBJ1-2	CASSQGGRGPSYGYTF	TGTGCCAGCAGCCAAGGAGGGCGGGGGCCCAGCTATGGCTACACCTTC
-	few	TRBV28	TRBJ2-3	CASILGRGTDTQYF	TGTGCCAGCATTTTAGGGCGGGGAACAGATACGCAGTATTTT
-	-	TRBV29-1	TRBJ1-3	CSVEDRGTSGNTIYF	TGCAGCGTTGAAGATAGAGGGACCTCTGGAAACACCATATATTTT
-	-	TRBV7-2	TRBJ2-7	CASSLVVVGEQYF	TGTGCCAGCAGCTTAGTGGTGGTGGGAGAGCAGTACTTC
-	-	TRBV6-5	TRBJ2-5	CASSRGGRETQYF	TGTGCCAGCAGCAGGGGCGGGAGAGAGACCCAGTACTTC
-	-	TRBV29-1	TRBJ1-3	CSATNRSGNTIYF	TGCAGCGCTACCAACAGGTCTGGAAACACCATATATTTT
TRBD1	-	TRBV7-2	TRBJ1-5	CASSFGTGKQPQHF	TGTGCCAGCAGCTTCGGGACAGGGAAGCAGCCCCAGCATTTT
-	-	TRBV19	TRBJ2-7	CASSPAGAVYEQYF	TGTGCCAGTAGTCCAGCAGGGGCGGTCTACGAGCAGTACTTC
-	few	TRBV29-1	TRBJ2-5	CSVEFAQGRGAQYF	TGCAGCGTTGAGTTTGCCCAGGGGAGGGGGGCCCAGTACTTC
TRBD1	-	TRBV5-1	TRBJ2-7	CASSGTVLDEQYF	TGCGCCAGCAGCGGGACAGTTTTAGACGAGCAGTACTTC
TRBD1	few	TRBV29-1	TRBJ2-7	CSGQGAPSYEQYF	TGCAGCGGACAGGGGGCCCCGTCCTACGAGCAGTACTTC
TRBD1	-	TRBV28	TRBJ2-7	CASSLTGTGMGPEQYF	TGTGCCAGCAGCCTTACGGGGACAGGGATGGGGCCGGAGCAGTACTTC
-	-	TRBV7-2	TRBJ2-7	CASSLAGPQYF	TGTGCCAGCAGCTTAGCGGGCCCGCAGTACTTC
-	few	TRBV11-2	TRBJ2-7	CASSLDGGTSSYEQYF	TGTGCCAGCAGCTTAGACGGCGGTACTAGCTCCTACGAGCAGTACTTC
TRBD2	-	TRBV9	TRBJ2-3	CASSLAGGRADTQYF	TGTGCCAGCAGCCTTGCGGGAGGGAGGGCAGATACGCAGTATTTT
-	few	TRBV7-6	TRBJ2-7	CASSLVRADEQYF	TGTGCCAGCAGCTTAGTCAGGGCAGACGAGCAGTACTTC
TRBD1	-	TRBV9	TRBJ2-3	CASSSRQGRDTQYF	TGTGCCAGCAGCTCCCGACAGGGTCGAGATACGCAGTATTTT
-	-	TRBV7-8	TRBJ2-2	CASRVGPGELFF	TGTGCCAGCAGGGTCGGGCCCGGGGAGCTGTTTTTT
TRBD1	once	TRBV7-2	TRBJ1-5	CASSPRQGTVQPQHF	TGTGCCAGCAGCCCAAGACAGGGTACGGTTCAGCCCCAGCATTTT
TRBD2	-	TRBV29-1	TRBJ2-3	CSVEDSGSSPDTQYF	TGCAGCGTTGAAGATAGCGGGAGCTCTCCAGATACGCAGTATTTT
TRBD2	few	TRBV15	TRBJ2-4	CATSKTSGRADQYF	TGTGCCACCAGCAAAACTAGCGGGAGAGCGGACCAGTACTTC
-	-	TRBV5-1	TRBJ2-5	CASSSGGGETQYF	TGCGCCAGCAGCTCCGGGGGCGGGGAGACCCAGTACTTC
-	-	TRBV30	TRBJ1-1	CAWRGADMNTEAFF	TGTGCCTGGAGAGGCGCAGACATGAACACTGAAGCTTTCTTT
TRBD2	-	TRBV4-1	TRBJ2-3	CASSQGAGVRDTQYF	TGCGCCAGCAGCCAGGGAGCGGGAGTGAGAGATACGCAGTATTTT
-	-	TRBV11-2	TRBJ2-6	CASSPGPSGANVLTF	TGTGCCAGCAGCCCCGGACCTTCTGGGGCCAACGTCCTGACTTTC
-	-	TRBV15	TRBJ2-5	CATSREGALAETQYF	TGTGCCACCAGCAGAGAAGGGGCCCTGGCGGAGACCCAGTACTTC
TRBD1	-	TRBV5-4	TRBJ1-1	CASSFAFGTANTEAFF	TGTGCCAGCAGCTTTGCTTTTGGGACAGCTAACACTGAAGCTTTCTTT
-	-	TRBV6-1	TRBJ1-2	CASGRAGTNYGYTF	TGTGCCAGCGGCCGGGCGGGGACCAACTATGGCTACACCTTC
TRBD2	-	TRBV29-1	TRBJ2-1	CSVEWGRDEQFF	TGCAGCGTTGAATGGGGGAGGGATGAGCAGTTCTTC
-	-	TRBV10-3	TRBJ2-7	CASRVVGAYEQYF	TGTGCCAGCAGGGTGGTAGGGGCCTACGAGCAGTACTTC
-	-	TRBV7-2	TRBJ2-7	CASRGPQPYEQYF	TGTGCCAGCAGGGGCCCCCAACCCTACGAGCAGTACTTC
-	-	TRBV6-6	TRBJ2-7	CASSQEPGEQYF	TGTGCCAGCTCCCAGGAACCCGGCGAGCAGTACTTC
-	few	TRBV10-3	TRBJ2-5	CAISESKGPETQYF	TGTGCCATCAGTGAGTCGAAGGGGCCAGAGACCCAGTACTTC
-	-	TRBV9	TRBJ2-7	CASSVEEGSDEQYF	TGTGCCAGCAGCGTAGAGGAGGGTTCCGACGAGCAGTACTTC
-	-	TRBV7-3	TRBJ2-2	CASSRRDVRAGELFF	TGTGCCAGCAGCCGTCGAGACGTACGGGCCGGGGAGCTGTTTTTT
-	-	TRBV4-2	TRBJ2-1	CASSQEMAGHEQFF	TGTGCCAGCAGCCAAGAAATGGCGGGGCATGAGCAGTTCTTC
-	-	TRBV6-1	TRBJ2-5	CASSETFGAGIETQYF	TGTGCCAGCAGTGAAACCTTTGGGGCAGGGATAGAGACCCAGTACTTC
-	few	TRBV5-1	TRBJ2-1	CATRPQFTYNEQFF	TGCGCCACCCGCCCCCAGTTTACCTACAATGAGCAGTTCTTC
TRBD2	few	TRBV15	TRBJ2-1	CATSREGASGRAFGEQFF	TGTGCCACCAGCAGAGAAGGGGCTAGCGGGAGGGCCTTTGGTGAGCAGTTCTTC
-	-	TRBV5-1	TRBJ2-7	CASSLATSYEQYF	TGCGCCAGCAGCTTGGCCACGTCCTACGAGCAGTACTTC
-	-	TRBV30	TRBJ2-3	CAGGPRTDTQYF	TGTGCCGGAGGGCCGCGCACAGATACGCAGTATTTT